This entry features one TCR beta chain sequence. Its specificity is unknown. Germline V gives CDR1 SGHKS, CDR2 YYEKEE (reference sequence). The CDR3 runs 14 residues. The ends lost 5 bases at V and 2 bases at J; junction bases unmatched: 6. Profiling relied on immunoSEQ multiplex PCR, and the TCRdb table lists in-frame clones only, not all of them. The table includes around 72,000 clones, approximately 85% detected once. This specimen belongs to a study of OX40 agonist ivuxolimab in advanced cancers. Across the study: Ivuxolimab was administered intravenously to patients at 0.01 to 10 mg/kg every 2 weeks. A mean age of approximately 58 years, range about 20 to 90, was recorded, and over 65% were male. A diagnosis of hepatocellular carcinoma, melanoma, renal cell or head and neck cancer was present in dose-escalation patients.

Notes on the study in general: Some nonresponders also had low normalized T-cell clonal expansion.

Material: CD4+ or CD8+ T cells sorted from blood, obtained in a trial of the OX40 agonist ivuxolimab. This sequence originates from an adult with an advanced solid tumor such as melanoma, head and neck, liver or kidney cancer. The V and J genes are TRBV5-5 and TRBJ2-7; 8 bases agree with TRBD1. The CDR3 loop reads CASRLGQGPYEQYF. The CDR3 bases are TGTGCCAGCAGACTCGGACAGGGACCCTACGAGCAGTACTTC. Supplemented by reference TRBV5-5 and TRBJ2-7, the full variable domain reads DAGVTQSPTHLIKTRGQQVTLRCSPISGHKSVSWYQQVLGQGPQFIFQYYEKEERGRGNFPDRFSARQFPNYSSELNVNALLLGDSALYLCASRLGQGPYEQYFGPGTRLTVT.